The next 16 T cell receptor beta chains were all read from a single sample in a study of T-cell reconstitution after alpha-beta-depleted transplantation in children. Unique molecular identifiers were used to barcode this TCRbeta library. TCRdb passed the PCR reads through MiXCR, listing each CDR3 protein once. Here the sample spans some 830,000 distinct CDR3 sequences, roughly 15% being singletons. The specimen was PBMCs, mostly from graft donor cells, collected 360 days after TCRalphabeta/CD19-depleted stem cell transplant. Every receptor here comes from a male patient younger than 18 who had a stem cell transplant for acute lymphoblastic leukemia, so the T cells may come from the graft donor.

The chain is built from TRBV20-1 and TRBJ2-5, with D hard to call. Germline assignment: CDR1 DFQATT and CDR2 SNEGSKA (reference sequence). The CDR3 sequence is 10 residues long. V dropped 5 bases and J dropped 5 bases, with 6 bases sitting between them. The CDR3 DNA reads as TGCAGTGCTTTGGAGGAGACCCAGTACTTC. The encoded protein is CSALEETQYF.

Only a few counts were recorded for this clonotype. V and J are TRBV6-1 and TRBJ1-6; possibly TRBD1 for D (6 bases). The CDR3 runs 14 residues. Germline values: CDR1 MNHNS, CDR2 SASEGT. Trimming took off 6 bases at V and 6 bases at J, with 12 bases between the two ends. The CDR3 loop reads CASSGQLGNSPLHF. Here the CDR3 DNA reads TGTGCCAGCAGCGGACAGCTGGGTAATTCACCCCTCCACTTT.

The chain carries TRBV20-1 and TRBJ2-7; D may be TRBD1 or TRBD2 (6 bases each). The CDR3 runs to 14 residues. V was cut by 3 bases and J by 1 base, with 13 bases left in between. The V gene's germline CDR1 is DFQATT and CDR2 SNEGSKA (reference sequence). CDR3: CSASYREESYEQYF. The DNA for the CDR3 is TGCAGTGCTAGTTACAGGGAGGAATCCTACGAGCAGTACTTC.

This clonotype occurred many times. The genes are TRBV9 and TRBJ2-5, with 9 positions matching TRBD1. CDR1 is SGDLS, CDR2 YYNGEE, per germline. The ends lost 2 bases at V and 5 bases at J; junction bases unmatched: 7. There are 15 residues in the CDR3. CDR3 region: CASSVRGDRVETQYF. DNA of the CDR3: TGTGCCAGCAGCGTCCGGGGGGACAGGGTGGAGACCCAGTACTTC.

The rearrangement links TRBV25-1 to TRBJ2-1; 9 bases match TRBD2. Germline V gene data show CDR1 as MGHDK and CDR2 as SYGVNS. The ends lost 4 bases at V and 2 bases at J; junction bases unmatched: 12. CDR3 size: 18 residues. The CDR3 here is CASSGTRPGLAPYNEQFF. Written as DNA, the CDR3 is TGTGCCAGCAGTGGAACGAGGCCGGGACTAGCCCCCTACAATGAGCAGTTCTTC. The full variable domain, with the rest looked up from reference TRBV25-1 and TRBJ2-1, is EADIYQTPRYLVIGTGKKITLECSQTMGHDKMYWYQQDPGMELHLIHYSYGVNSTEKGDLSSESTVSRIRTEHFPLTLESARPSHTSQYLCASSGTRPGLAPYNEQFFGPGTRLTVL.

The genes are TRBV5-6 and TRBJ2-1; weak D call: TRBD2 (7 bases). The germline gives CDR1 SGHDT, CDR2 YYEEEE. This CDR3 has 15 residues. V was cut by 0 bases and J by 8 bases, with 15 bases left in between. The CDR3 sequence is CASSLGAGARDEQFF. Written as DNA, the CDR3 is TGTGCCAGCAGCTTGGGCGCGGGGGCCCGGGATGAGCAGTTCTTC.

This clonotype was detected only a few times. The CDR3 is CASSSKRGEAYEQYF. The DNA for the CDR3 is TGTGCCAGCAGCTCAAAGAGGGGGGAGGCCTACGAGCAGTACTTC. This sequence joins TRBV5-4 and TRBJ2-7; D may match TRBD1 or TRBD2 (6 bases each). Germline CDR1 reads SGHNT; CDR2 reads YYREEE (reference sequence). The V and J ends lost 3 bases and 2 bases respectively, with 15 bases between them. The CDR3 is made up of 15 amino acids.

This clonotype was counted a few times. This chain joins TRBV5-1 and TRBJ2-1, with TRBD2 matching over 9 bases. The germline CDR1 and CDR2 sequences are SGHRS and YFSETQ. The CDR3 has 18 amino acids. Losses at the gene ends were 3 bases for V and 0 bases for J; bases not matched to a gene: 10. The CDR3, as DNA: TGCGCCAGCAGCTGGGAGAGACTAGCGGTAAGCTCCTACAATGAGCAGTTCTTC. It translates to CASSWERLAVSSYNEQFF. The entire variable domain, with the rest obtained from reference TRBV5-1 and TRBJ2-1, is as follows: KAGVTQTPRYLIKTRGQQVTLSCSPISGHRSVSWYQQTPGQGLQFLFEYFSETQRNKGNFPGRFSGRQFSNSRSEMNVSTLELGDSALYLCASSWERLAVSSYNEQFFGPGTRLTVL.

The J gene is TRBJ1-1, the V gene TRBV4-1; D may be TRBD1 (5 bases). V was shortened by 1 base and J by 1 base, with 16 bases between the two germline ends. Germline V gene sequence: CDR1 MGHRA, CDR2 YSYEKL. This CDR3 contains 17 residues. CDR3 coding DNA: TGCGCCAGCAGCCAAGTACGCAGGGAGAGGAAGAACACTGAAGCTTTCTTT. Translating it yields CASSQVRRERKNTEAFF.

The genes are TRBV12-3 or TRBV12-4 and TRBJ2-5; D might be TRBD2 (6 bases). The CDR3 is 14 residues long. The germline V and J ends were trimmed by 3 bases and 5 bases, with 13 bases remaining between them. CDR3 DNA: TGTGCCAGCAGTTTTTTCGGCGCGGGGGAGACCCAGTACTTC. This codes for CASSFFGAGETQYF.

The chain recombines TRBV5-1 with TRBJ2-7; 13 positions match TRBD2. The V and J ends lost 4 bases and 6 bases, in that order; junction bases with no gene match: 7. The CDR3 consists of 15 residues. CDR1 is SGHRS, CDR2 YFSETQ, per germline. The CDR3 region has the DNA TGCGCCAGCAGCGAGGGGACTAGCGGGACCTTCGAGCAGTACTTC. Translated, it gives CASSEGTSGTFEQYF.

This clonotype was found a few times. This sequence joins TRBV29-1 and TRBJ1-2; possibly TRBD1 for D (6 bases). The CDR3 spans 14 residues. From germline, CDR1 is SQVTM and CDR2 ANQGSEA. V was pared by 2 bases and J by 2 bases, with 12 bases between. CDR3 loop: CSVENNRVNYGYTF. CDR3 bases: TGCAGCGTTGAAAATAACAGGGTCAACTATGGCTACACCTTC.

The genes are TRBV30 and TRBJ2-1; 7 bases are shared with TRBD2. With V trimmed by 2 bases and J by 6 bases, 4 bases remained unmatched. There are 13 residues in the CDR3. CDR1 and CDR2 (germline): GTSNPN, SVGIG (reference sequence). The chain's CDR3 is CAWSWGGGNEQFF. CDR3 bases: TGTGCCTGGAGTTGGGGGGGAGGCAATGAGCAGTTCTTC. The whole variable domain, filled in from reference TRBV30 and TRBJ2-1, reads SQTIHQWPATLVQPVGSPLSLECTVEGTSNPNLYWYRQAAGRGLQLLFYSVGIGQISSEVPQNLSASRPQDRQFILSSKKLLLSDSGFYLCAWSWGGGNEQFFGPGTRLTVL.

The rearrangement joins TRBV12-3 or TRBV12-4 to TRBJ2-1; 9 nucleotides line up with TRBD1. The junction had 10 bases not matched to a gene; V was cut back by 6 bases and J by 7 bases. The CDR3 runs 15 residues. CDR3 DNA: TGTGCCAGCAGCCTCCCTGGGACAGGGAGGAATGAGCAGTTCTTC. Translating gives CASSLPGTGRNEQFF.

The chain carries TRBV20-1 and TRBJ2-6; the D is unclear. V was clipped by 4 bases and J by 0 bases, with 22 bases between them. This CDR3 region has 19 residues. Germline CDR1 is DFQATT and CDR2 is SNEGSKA (reference sequence). This CDR3 reads CSATPWHSRLSSGANVLTF. CDR3 nucleotides: TGCAGTGCTACCCCTTGGCACAGTAGGCTTAGCTCTGGGGCCAACGTCCTGACTTTC.

The V call is TRBV7-9, the J call TRBJ1-4; D might be TRBD1 (6 bases). This CDR3 comprises 16 residues. Trimming removed 5 bases at V and 3 bases at J, with 16 bases between. Germline CDR1 is SEHNR and CDR2 is FQNEAQ (reference sequence). The CDR3, as DNA: TGTGCCAGCAGCCCGCTCTACAGGGAGGCTAATGAAAAACTGTTTTTT. Translation gives CASSPLYREANEKLFF.